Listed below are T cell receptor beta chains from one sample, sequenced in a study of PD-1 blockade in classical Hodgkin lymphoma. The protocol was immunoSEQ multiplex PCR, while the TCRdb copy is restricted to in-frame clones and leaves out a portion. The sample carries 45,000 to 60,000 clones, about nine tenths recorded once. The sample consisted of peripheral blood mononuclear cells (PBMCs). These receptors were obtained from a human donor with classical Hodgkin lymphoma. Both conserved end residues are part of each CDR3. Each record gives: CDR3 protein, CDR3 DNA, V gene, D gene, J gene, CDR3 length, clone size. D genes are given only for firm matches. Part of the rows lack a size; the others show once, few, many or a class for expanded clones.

CASSLGAVLTGELFF TGTGCCAGCAGTTTGGGGGCAGTACTCACCGGGGAGCTGTTTTTT TRBV27 - TRBJ2-2 15 -
CASSSRGYSEAFF TGCGCCAGCAGCTCCAGGGGTTACTCTGAAGCTTTCTTT TRBV5-1 - TRBJ1-1 13 -
CASSLRSRDPTNYGYTF TGTGCCAGCAGTTTAAGGAGCAGGGACCCCACTAACTATGGCTACACCTTC TRBV28 - TRBJ1-2 17 -
CASSEIDANYGYTF TGCGCCAGCAGTGAAATCGACGCTAACTATGGCTACACCTTC TRBV10-2 - TRBJ1-2 14 -
CASSLVRQPYYEQYF TGTGCCAGCAGCTTGGTGCGCCAGCCCTACTACGAGCAGTACTTC TRBV5-5 - TRBJ2-7 15 -
CASSLVPARSEQFF TGTGCCAGCAGCTTAGTTCCGGCTAGGAGTGAGCAGTTCTTC TRBV7-8 - TRBJ2-1 14 -
CASSEAGLAVRYNEQFF TGTGCCAGCAGTGAAGCCGGGCTAGCGGTAAGGTACAATGAGCAGTTCTTC TRBV25-1 TRBD2 TRBJ2-1 17 -
CASKAGTGVNTGELFF TGTGCCAGTAAGGCGGGGACAGGGGTGAACACCGGGGAGCTGTTTTTT TRBV19 TRBD1 TRBJ2-2 16 -
CASSSFPAANEKLFF TGTGCCAGCAGCTCCTTCCCGGCGGCTAATGAAAAACTGTTTTTT TRBV7-9 - TRBJ1-4 15 -
CASSGDRQETQYF TGCGCCAGCAGCGGGGACAGGCAAGAGACCCAGTACTTC TRBV5-1 TRBD1 TRBJ2-5 13 -
CAISESLKLLYGYTF TGTGCCATCAGTGAGTCGCTAAAGCTGCTCTATGGCTACACCTTC TRBV10-3 - TRBJ1-2 15 -
CASSGVGTGGEQYF TGCGCCAGCAGTGGGGTCGGGACAGGGGGCGAGCAGTACTTC TRBV5-1 TRBD1 TRBJ2-7 14 -
CASSPGINSGANVLTF TGTGCCAGCAGCCCTGGAATCAACTCGGGGGCCAACGTCCTGACTTTC TRBV5-6 - TRBJ2-6 16 -
CASSGEVYSNQPQHF TGTGCCAGCAGCGGGGAGGTATATAGCAATCAGCCCCAGCATTTT TRBV7-9 - TRBJ1-5 15 -
CASSPIPQAGWHGYTF TGTGCCAGCAGTCCTATACCGCAGGCAGGGTGGCATGGCTACACCTTC TRBV27 - TRBJ1-2 16 -
CASSRTNSPGANVLTF TGTGCCAGCTCACGTACTAACAGCCCCGGGGCCAACGTCCTGACTTTC TRBV18 - TRBJ2-6 16 -
CAISESLQANTEAFF TGTGCCATCAGTGAGTCCCTCCAGGCGAACACTGAAGCTTTCTTT TRBV10-3 - TRBJ1-1 15 -
CASSLGQGATNEKLFF TGTGCCAGCAGCTTGGGGCAGGGGGCAACTAATGAAAAACTGTTTTTT TRBV5-4 TRBD1 TRBJ1-4 16 -
CASSGHLSTEAFF TGTGCCAGCAGCGGACACCTGAGCACTGAAGCTTTCTTT TRBV6-5 - TRBJ1-1 13 -
CASSLSGEYGYTF TGCGCCAGCAGCCTGTCAGGGGAATATGGCTACACCTTC TRBV5-1 - TRBJ1-2 13 -
CASSLIRLAGGRSYEQYF TGTGCCAGCAGCTTAATACGACTAGCGGGAGGACGATCCTACGAGCAGTACTTC TRBV7-3 TRBD2 TRBJ2-7 18 -
CASSTRTEMNTEAFF TGTGCCAGCAGCACCCGGACAGAAATGAACACTGAAGCTTTCTTT TRBV5-4 - TRBJ1-1 15 once
CASSFGESGTDTQYF TGTGCCAGCAGTTTTGGGGAATCGGGCACAGATACGCAGTATTTT TRBV27 - TRBJ2-3 15 -
CASSLEGMYEQYF TGCGCCAGCAGCTTGGAGGGCATGTACGAGCAGTACTTC TRBV5-1 - TRBJ2-7 13 once
CASSPTAFGSYEQYF TGTGCCAGCTCACCAACAGCGTTCGGCTCCTACGAGCAGTACTTC TRBV18 - TRBJ2-7 15 -
CASSFPGGTEAFF TGTGCCAGCAGTTTCCCGGGAGGCACTGAAGCTTTCTTT TRBV6-5 - TRBJ1-1 13 -
CASSLGSGNTIYF TGTGCCAGCTCACTCGGCTCTGGAAACACCATATATTTT TRBV18 - TRBJ1-3 13 -
CASSMVAGALETQYF TGTGCCAGTAGTATGGTAGCGGGAGCTTTGGAGACCCAGTACTTC TRBV19 TRBD2 TRBJ2-5 15 -
CASSGVPGADTQYF TGCGCCAGCAGTGGGGTACCGGGGGCGGATACGCAGTATTTT TRBV10-1 - TRBJ2-3 14 -
CSVQQRLVRENIQYF TGCAGCGTCCAACAGAGACTAGTGAGAGAAAACATTCAGTACTTC TRBV29-1 - TRBJ2-4 15 once
CASSLEQNTEAFF TGTGCCAGCAGCTTAGAACAAAACACTGAAGCTTTCTTT TRBV7-6 - TRBJ1-1 13 once
CASSSPALAVTYEQYF TGCGCCAGCAGCTCTCCGGCCCTAGCGGTAACCTACGAGCAGTACTTC TRBV5-1 TRBD2 TRBJ2-7 16 -
CASSLERSPYQPQHF TGTGCCAGCAGCTTAGAGAGGTCCCCCTATCAGCCCCAGCATTTT TRBV11-2 - TRBJ1-5 15 -
CASSPPTPGAEAFF TGTGCCAGCAGCCCACCGACCCCAGGGGCTGAAGCTTTCTTT TRBV9 - TRBJ1-1 14 -
CSVGGGAGSYNEQFF TGCAGCGTCGGGGGAGGAGCGGGCTCCTACAATGAGCAGTTCTTC TRBV29-1 - TRBJ2-1 15 -
CASNQGDYGYTF TGTGCCAGCAATCAGGGGGACTATGGCTACACCTTC TRBV6-6 TRBD1 TRBJ1-2 12 -
CASSQQGASGNTIYF TGTGCCAGCTCGCAGCAAGGGGCGTCTGGAAACACCATATATTTT TRBV18 - TRBJ1-3 15 -
CASSPSLAGYTQYF TGTGCTAGCAGCCCGTCGCTTGCGGGATATACGCAGTATTTT TRBV7-7 - TRBJ2-3 14 -
CATSREAVRYEQYF TGTGCCACCAGCAGAGAGGCAGTGCGCTACGAGCAGTACTTC TRBV15 - TRBJ2-7 14 -
CASSFGTGTGQPQHF TGTGCCAGCAGCTTCGGGACAGGGACTGGGCAGCCCCAGCATTTT TRBV7-9 TRBD1 TRBJ1-5 15 -
CASSLGGPRPGGGNEQFF TGTGCCAGCAGCTTAGGAGGTCCGCGGCCCGGAGGGGGCAATGAGCAGTTCTTC TRBV7-8 - TRBJ2-1 18 -
CASSDRTSGNTIYF TGTGCCAGCAGTGACAGGACCTCTGGAAACACCATATATTTT TRBV2 - TRBJ1-3 14 few
CASSAHPQSQGGYGNQPQHF TGTGCCAGCAGCGCCCACCCCCAGTCACAGGGAGGCTACGGCAATCAGCCCCAGCATTTT TRBV4-2 - TRBJ1-5 20 -
CASSPTRAGGTGELFF TGTGCCAGCAGCCCCACTCGAGCAGGGGGCACCGGGGAGCTGTTTTTT TRBV28 TRBD1 TRBJ2-2 16 -
CSAGAIYEQYF TGCAGTGCTGGGGCGATCTACGAGCAGTACTTC TRBV20-1 - TRBJ2-7 11 -
CSVWGSYTGELFF TGCAGCGTCTGGGGCTCCTACACCGGGGAGCTGTTTTTT TRBV29-1 - TRBJ2-2 13 -
CASLEIAPQETQYF TGTGCCAGTCTGGAAATAGCGCCCCAAGAGACCCAGTACTTC TRBV2 - TRBJ2-5 14 -
CASSANYGYTF TGTGCCAGCAGTGCGAACTATGGCTACACCTTC TRBV2 - TRBJ1-2 11 -
CASSRTYEQYF TGTGCCAGCAGCCGAACCTACGAGCAGTACTTC TRBV6-1 - TRBJ2-7 11 -
CASSDRLTQETQYF TGTGCCAGCAGTGACAGACTCACCCAAGAGACCCAGTACTTC TRBV6-1 - TRBJ2-5 14 -
CARQGSTNEKLFF TGTGCAAGACAGGGCTCAACTAATGAAAAACTGTTTTTT TRBV30 TRBD1 TRBJ1-4 13 -
CASRAWTGKGVRAFF TGCGCCAGCAGGGCGTGGACAGGGAAGGGCGTCCGAGCTTTCTTT TRBV10-1 TRBD1 TRBJ1-1 15 -
CAISVGGQVEGNYGYTF TGTGCCATCAGTGTTGGTGGGCAGGTCGAGGGTAACTATGGCTACACCTTC TRBV10-3 - TRBJ1-2 17 once
CASGQGAGNLHF TGTGCCAGCGGTCAGGGGGCGGGAAATCTCCACTTT TRBV6-5 TRBD1 TRBJ1-6 12 once
CASIHPGTARDEQFF TGTGCCAGCATCCATCCCGGGACAGCGAGGGATGAGCAGTTCTTC TRBV7-9 TRBD1 TRBJ2-1 15 -
CAISDPTGGGQPQHF TGTGCCATCAGTGACCCAACAGGGGGGGGACAGCCCCAGCATTTT TRBV10-3 TRBD1 TRBJ1-5 15 -
CASSVGSTGELFF TGTGCCAGCAGTGTAGGGTCCACCGGGGAGCTGTTTTTT TRBV2 - TRBJ2-2 13 -
CASTVNTEAFF TGTGCCAGTACTGTGAACACTGAAGCTTTCTTT TRBV19 - TRBJ1-1 11 -
CASSQDSGQVYEQYF TGCGCCAGCAGCCAAGATTCGGGACAGGTCTACGAGCAGTACTTC TRBV4-1 TRBD1 TRBJ2-7 15 -
CASSPTTGKETQYF TGTGCCAGCTCACCCACGACAGGGAAGGAGACCCAGTACTTC TRBV18 TRBD1 TRBJ2-5 14 -